This TCR beta chain was recovered during a study of monozygotic twins with inflammatory bowel disease (dated by TCRdb to about 2019). With respect to the entire study: The complete study included 28 monozygotic twin pairs: 19 IBD-discordant Danish pairs and nine German pairs, of which four were IBD-concordant and five were IBD-discordant. The search for disease-associated traits relied mainly on comparing IBD patients with their genetically identical healthy co-twins within discordant pairs. Each individual had, on average, about 151 000 unique TCRalpha sequences and 181 000 unique TCRbeta sequences available for analysis.

Remarks on this clonotype: Its antigen remains unidentified.

What the authors observed across the whole study: Different T cell subtypes could not be distinguished in the analysis. Background noise and inter-individual variability may have been introduced into the repertoires by the differing immunosuppressive treatments among patients. No difference in repertoire similarity was observed between concordant and discordant twins, possibly owing to limited statistical power. The results gave no support for a single strong signal or clonotype linked to IBD. Compared with healthy twins, IBD patients shared fewer clonotypes with other individuals, and the difference was most pronounced in patients with signs of disease activity. IBD patients had lower TCRbeta repertoire diversity, measured by the inverse Simpson index, than their healthy co-twins.

A 2.5 ml peripheral blood sample was drawn into PAXgene tubes per donor and stored at -80°C. Without T cell sorting, total RNA was isolated from whole blood using the PAXgene blood miRNA kit on an automated QIAcube. Peripheral blood from monozygotic twin pairs who were concordant or discordant for inflammatory bowel disease underwent deep TCRalpha and TCRbeta repertoire profiling using unique molecular barcoding. Smoking habits were recorded for all twin pairs, and each individual was classified as a current, former or never smoker. The library came from 5' RACE. For each TCR library, around 4,000 ng of total RNA was used. For each sample, cDNA was synthesized in eight separate reactions using SMARTScribe reverse transcriptase. During cDNA synthesis, unique molecular identifiers containing a 6-nucleotide sample barcode were introduced by template switching. TCRalpha and TCRbeta cDNA was amplified in two nested PCRs of approximately 17 and 9 cycles, and bead purification was carried out after each PCR. Before amplification, the cDNA was treated with uracil DNA-glycosylase and purified using the QIAquick PCR purification kit. The second PCR added Illumina TruSeq-compatible adapters along with sample-specific barcodes. Library quality and concentration were checked on TapeStation and Qubit, and libraries were pooled at about 5 ng each. The pooled libraries were sequenced with 2 x 100 bp reads and custom sequencing primers on an Illumina HiSeq2500 single-index Rapid Run. The study's processing was this. MiGEC version 1.2.6 was used for UMI-based consensus assembly to correct PCR and sequencing errors. MiXCR version 2.1.1 was used to carry out V(D)J alignment, clonotype assembly and CDR3 extraction. To normalise gene usage, clonotype sharing and MAIT/NKT TCR abundance, the top 1000, 10 000 and 20 000 clonotypes in each sample were analysed. Diversity was computed as the inverse Simpson index with the vegan R package after downsampling to 27 000 UMIs. Paired Mann-Whitney U tests on discordant twin pairs were used, with Benjamini-Hochberg multiple-testing correction. The reads were reprocessed in TCRdb, with one entry per CDR3 protein sequence and no accompanying DNA. The V and J calls follow TCRdb's processing rather than the paper's. This sample's listing comprises about 450,000 distinct CDR3 sequences. The ten biggest clones cover 2% to 3% of the sample.

CDR1 and CDR2, looked up from the germline V gene (reference sequence), are SGHNT and YYREEE. Measured from the cysteine to the phenylalanine, the CDR3 is 13 residues long. Only the protein is on record. The chain was built from TRBV5-4 and TRBJ2-1; the TRBD2 assignment by TCRdb is unverifiable without DNA. Sequenced sample: blood. The origin of this receptor is a human donor with ulcerative colitis or Crohn's disease, or a healthy co-twin of an affected twin (not recorded which). The CDR3 region reads CASSFGLHNEQFF.